This T cell receptor (beta chain) came from a study of cytomegalovirus exposure and HLA in healthy donors. General study findings and limits: With later analysis, a missense DCLRE1C variant became linked to TCR beta V- and J-gene trimming. There were a few CMV-associated chains whose specificity for CMV antigens was confirmed in vitro.

Primers: 60 Vbeta forward and 13 Jbeta reverse. The table came from immunoSEQ multiplex PCR; TCRdb's copy has only in-frame clones and leaves some out. The sample contains about 110,000 clones, about 68% of which appear only once. This CDR3 has 16 amino acids. Germline-derived CDR1 and CDR2 are ENHRY and SYGVKD. V was pared by 8 bases and J by 0 bases, with 7 bases of the junction left unmatched. This clone showed up just a few times. Antigen: not known. This sequence joins TRBV10-3 and TRBJ2-7, with 13 positions matching TRBD2. This clonotype was sampled from a man aged 25-45 years in good health and CMV-seropositive. The sample comprised PBMCs. CDR3 protein: CAIRTSGGLDSYEQYF. The CDR3 region has the DNA TGTGCCATCCGGACTAGCGGGGGCCTCGACTCCTACGAGCAGTACTTC.